The source of this T cell receptor (beta chain) is a study of T cells in Graves' hyperthyroidism and ophthalmopathy. Under 3 months was the duration of disease in ophthalmopathy patients, who also had a Clinical Activity Score of at least 3 and a NOSPECS grade of at least 4. The diagnostic basis comprised clinical symptoms, serum thyroxine and TRAb, thyroid ultrasound and orbital computed tomography. General study points: Among thyroid clonotypes expanded above 0.001, most also appeared in blood.

A few counts support this clonotype. Its antigen is not known. RNA transcripts were the template for amplifying TCR beta CDR3 regions. During a first-round RT-PCR of the TCR CDR3, the HTBI primer set was used. From the multiplex PCR reads, TCRdb called clonotypes with MiXCR, one entry per CDR3 protein. The repertoire has hundreds of thousands of distinct CDR3 sequences, around 20% of them found once; the top ten carry roughly 60%. Sequencing was carried out using blood. This receptor was taken from a man aged 25 to 45 with Graves' ophthalmopathy.

The CDR3 DNA sequence: TGTGCCAGCAGCGTAGGTCATGTAAGCGGATCCACAGATACGCAGTATTTT. It translates to CASSVGHVSGSTDTQYF. The chain recombines TRBV9 with TRBJ2-3; tentatively, D is TRBD2 (5 bases). Germline V gives CDR1 SGDLS, CDR2 YYNGEE. This CDR3 contains 17 residues. The V gene lost 0 bases and the J gene lost 2 bases, with 16 bases spanning the gap.